One sample yielded the 8 T cell receptor beta chains listed below, sequenced in a study of identifying expanded T cells in peripheral blood (dated by TCRdb to the late 2010s). To prepare the library, the immunoSEQ multiplex PCR assay was applied. TCRdb's version of the immuneACCESS table is confined to in-frame rearrangements and falls short of the full clone set. An unresolved V gene accounts for under half of the shortfall where checked; the remainder is of unknown origin. The sample table shows some 100,000 clones, and about 87% are seen once. Roughly 7.6% of the sample belongs to the ten largest clones. Material: blood. The receptors shown here come from a person aged 18 to 70 in good health.

This clone was counted between two and nine times. V usage is TRBV9 and J usage is TRBJ1-1; 8 bases match TRBD1. CDR3 size: 14 residues. V lost 4 bases to trimming and J lost 7 bases; unmatched junction nucleotides: 9. CDR1 SGDLS and CDR2 YYNGEE come from the germline V gene. The CDR3 DNA reads as TGTGCCAGCAGCACACAGACAGGGGCCGATGAAGCTTTCTTT. It translates to CASSTQTGADEAFF.

V is TRBV10-3 and J is TRBJ2-5, with 9 bases identical to TRBD1. J was trimmed by 4 bases and V by 6 bases; bases with no gene match: 3. Germline CDR1 reads ENHRY; CDR2 reads SYGVKD. There are 13 residues in the CDR3. For the CDR3, the DNA is TGTGCCATCAGGGGGACAGGGCCAGAGACCCAGTACTTC. Its translation: CAIRGTGPETQYF.

This clone was observed once. J is TRBJ2-1 and V is TRBV27; 9 nucleotides align to TRBD2. The germline V gene has CDR1 MNHEY and CDR2 SMNVEV (reference sequence). Trimming cost V 5 bases and J 4 bases; bases outside gene matches: 24. This CDR3 spans 21 amino acids. The CDR3 is CASSPSSRLAGSSRTYNEQFF. The CDR3, as DNA: TGTGCCAGCAGTCCTTCGTCTCGGCTAGCGGGATCTTCTCGAACATACAATGAGCAGTTCTTC.

The chain links TRBV18 to TRBJ1-6, with 9 bases aligning to TRBD1. Per germline, CDR1 KGHSH and CDR2 LQKENI. Trimming at V came to 1 base and at J to 8 bases, leaving 0 bases not matched to a gene. The CDR3 consists of 14 residues. For the CDR3, the DNA is TGTGCCAGCTCACCACGGACAGGGGATTCACCCCTCCACTTT. Translation: CASSPRTGDSPLHF.

The CDR3 loop is CASSFDPGQLTDTQYF. The CDR3 coding sequence is TGCGCCAGCAGCTTTGATCCGGGACAGCTCACAGATACGCAGTATTTT. V usage is TRBV5-1 and J usage is TRBJ2-3, with 7 bases lining up with TRBD1. The V gene's germline CDR1 is SGHRS and CDR2 YFSETQ. The CDR3 length is 16 residues. Germline trimming cut 2 bases from V and 2 bases from J; bases unmatched to any gene: 8.

This chain connects TRBV7-9 to TRBJ1-2; maybe TRBD1 (5 bases). This CDR3 contains 14 residues. Germline-derived CDR1 and CDR2 are SEHNR and FQNEAQ (reference sequence). Trimming shortened V by 5 bases and J by 0 bases, and 10 bases separated the two germline ends. DNA of the CDR3: TGTGCCAGCAGCCTCGACAGCACTAACTATGGCTACACCTTC. It specifies CASSLDSTNYGYTF.

The chain links TRBV5-1 to TRBJ2-7, with TRBD2 as a possible D gene (6 bases). The CDR3 consists of 16 residues. From germline, CDR1 is SGHRS and CDR2 YFSETQ. The V end lost 0 bases, the J end lost 1 base, and 14 bases lay between the germline ends. In DNA form, the CDR3 reads TGCGCCAGCAGCTTGGCCCCCGGAGGGCAGTCCTACGAGCAGTACTTC. Its translation is CASSLAPGGQSYEQYF. The full variable domain, rest sourced from reference TRBV5-1 and TRBJ2-7, is KAGVTQTPRYLIKTRGQQVTLSCSPISGHRSVSWYQQTPGQGLQFLFEYFSETQRNKGNFPGRFSGRQFSNSRSEMNVSTLELGDSALYLCASSLAPGGQSYEQYFGPGTRLTVT.

The chain joins TRBV30 to TRBJ2-1; 8 bases match TRBD1. CDR3 length equals 13 residues. Unmatched junction bases numbered 8, after V lost 4 bases and J lost 9 bases. Per the germline V gene, CDR1 is GTSNPN and CDR2 is SVGIG (reference sequence). As DNA, the CDR3 is TGTGCCTGGAAAGGACAGGGTTTGGGTGAGCAGTTCTTC. It specifies CAWKGQGLGEQFF.